This T cell receptor beta chain came from a study of shared clonotypes between healthy human individuals. It was CD45RO-negative cells, positively selected for CCR7, that made up naive CD8 cells, with terminally differentiated effector memory CD45RA+ cells excluded. As regards this clone: This specimen includes other DNA sequences encoding the same CDR3.

This table comes from immunoSEQ multiplex PCR, and its TCRdb copy is limited to in-frame clones, with some not included. The table records approximately 740,000 clones, 90% to 95% of them present only once. Germline CDR1 and CDR2: MGHRA and YSYEKL. There are 14 residues in the CDR3. Trimming pared 0 bases from V and 0 bases from J, leaving 6 bases between. This receptor was identified in a man aged 25 to 40 in good health. The source material was naive CD8+ T cells sorted from blood. The V gene is TRBV4-1, the J gene TRBJ2-7; D gene uncertain. The CDR3 is CASSQEQSSYEQYF. CDR3 sequence (DNA): TGCGCCAGCAGCCAAGAACAGAGCTCCTACGAGCAGTACTTC.